What follows describes a single T cell receptor beta chain. What it binds is not known. Data came from immunoSEQ multiplex PCR; TCRdb stores just in-frame clones and leaves some out. This table has millions of clones, about 95% appearing once. The data derive from a study of shared clonotypes between healthy human individuals. About the research overall: The cohort comprised a couple of women and a few men. Their ages spanned 18 to 49 years. Overall study findings and caveats: Sampling involved blood alone; tissue repertoires likely differ. Lower generation probabilities were found for non-shared clonotypes than for those shared by all four donors. A handful of donors held about 4.5% of naive CD4 clonotypes in common.

V was clipped by 8 bases and J by 7 bases, with 20 bases between them. The CDR3 loop spans 14 amino acids. The germline V gene encodes CDR1 SNHLY and CDR2 FYNNEI. Naive CD8 cells lacked CD45RO and underwent positive selection for CCR7, leaving out terminally differentiated effector memory CD45RA+ cells. The sequence was obtained from a man aged 18 to 30 in good health. The material sequenced was naive CD8+ T cells sorted from blood. The chain has TRBV2 and TRBJ2-5, with a tentative D call TRBD2 (7 bases). CDR3 amino acids: CASVDGGAMGTQYF. In nucleotides, the CDR3 is TGTGCCAGCGTAGATGGGGGGGCCATGGGGACCCAGTACTTC.